The rows below give T cell receptor beta chains drawn from one sample of a study of PD-1 blockade in classical Hodgkin lymphoma. TCRdb keeps only in-frame clones here, not all; method: immunoSEQ multiplex PCR. The table lists around 18,000 clones, roughly 65% of them singletons. Sample: CD4+ T cells from blood, taken before the fourth cycle of nivolumab. Every receptor here comes from a human donor with classical Hodgkin lymphoma. Each CDR3 is given with its conserved first and last residue. D genes are given only for firm matches. Expanded clones get a size class; other rows say once, few or many, or leave the size out.

J gene,V gene,D gene,clone size,CDR3 protein,CDR3 DNA
TRBJ1-3,TRBV4-3,.,.,CASSQSGSRSGNTIYF,TGCGCCAGCAGCCAGTCAGGGTCTCGCTCTGGAAACACCATATATTTT
TRBJ1-1,TRBV5-8,.,.,CASPLHTEAFF,TGTGCCAGCCCCCTCCACACTGAAGCTTTCTTT
TRBJ1-2,TRBV18,TRBD1,.,CASSPGTGVNYGYTF,TGTGCCAGCTCACCCGGGACAGGGGTTAACTATGGCTACACCTTC
TRBJ1-6,TRBV6-5,.,.,CASSYSGGVGSPLHF,TGTGCCAGCAGTTACTCGGGAGGGGTTGGCTCACCCCTCCACTTT
TRBJ2-3,TRBV5-1,.,few,CASSLGEITDTQYF,TGCGCCAGCAGCTTGGGCGAAATCACAGATACGCAGTATTTT
TRBJ1-1,TRBV5-1,.,.,CASSLAGQTILNTEAFF,TGCGCCAGCAGCTTGGCCGGACAGACTATTCTGAACACTGAAGCTTTCTTT
TRBJ2-7,TRBV2,TRBD1,.,CASRRIGTGSYEQYF,TGTGCCAGCAGAAGAATCGGGACAGGGTCCTACGAGCAGTACTTC
TRBJ2-1,TRBV29-1,.,.,CSVRVAGPEQFF,TGCAGCGTTCGGGTTGCGGGACCTGAGCAGTTCTTC
TRBJ2-1,TRBV2,.,.,CASGVQLTRDEQFF,TGTGCCTCAGGGGTCCAGCTGACCCGCGATGAGCAGTTCTTC
TRBJ1-1,TRBV11-2,.,few,CASSFEGRRAFF,TGTGCCAGCAGCTTTGAGGGGCGTAGAGCTTTCTTT
TRBJ2-5,TRBV10-3,TRBD2,.,CAISASPGTRETQYF,TGTGCCATCAGCGCGTCCCCCGGGACTAGGGAGACCCAGTACTTC
TRBJ1-5,TRBV18,TRBD1,.,CASSLGQGGNQPQHF,TGTGCCAGCTCACTCGGACAGGGCGGCAATCAGCCCCAGCATTTT
TRBJ1-5,TRBV10-3,TRBD1,.,CASSRTGRNQPQHF,TGTGCCAGCAGTAGGACAGGGCGTAATCAGCCCCAGCATTTT
TRBJ2-7,TRBV7-6,TRBD1,.,CASSLTGDSSYEQYF,TGTGCCAGCAGCTTAACCGGGGACAGCTCCTACGAGCAGTACTTC
TRBJ1-4,TRBV5-1,.,.,CASRARADLTNEKLFF,TGCGCCAGCAGGGCCAGGGCAGACTTAACTAATGAAAAACTGTTTTTT
TRBJ2-3,TRBV4-2,.,.,CASSQGEADTQYF,TGTGCCAGCAGCCAAGGTGAAGCAGATACGCAGTATTTT
TRBJ2-3,TRBV28,.,.,CASSLDSTDTQYF,TGTGCCAGCAGTTTAGATAGCACAGATACGCAGTATTTT
TRBJ1-1,TRBV5-1,TRBD1,few,CASRSAGTAYTEAFF,TGCGCCAGCAGGTCAGCCGGGACAGCTTACACTGAAGCTTTCTTT
TRBJ2-4,TRBV5-1,.,.,CASSETTGHPMDIQYF,TGCGCCAGCAGCGAAACGACGGGACACCCCATGGACATTCAGTACTTC
TRBJ1-3,TRBV5-4,TRBD1,few,CASSSQGRSGNTIYF,TGTGCCAGCAGCTCACAGGGGCGCTCTGGAAACACCATATATTTT
TRBJ1-5,TRBV2,.,.,CASNPGRNNQPQHF,TGTGCCAGCAACCCAGGACGGAACAATCAGCCCCAGCATTTT
TRBJ1-2,TRBV6-5,.,.,CASSYGQLYGYTF,TGTGCCAGCAGTTACGGGCAGCTATATGGCTACACCTTC
TRBJ2-1,TRBV4-3,TRBD2,.,CASSQAPGLAGEQFF,TGCGCCAGCAGCCAGGCCCCGGGACTAGCGGGTGAGCAGTTCTTC
TRBJ1-1,TRBV7-3,TRBD1,.,CASSRDRGTEAFF,TGTGCCAGCAGCCGAGACAGGGGTACTGAAGCTTTCTTT
TRBJ1-1,TRBV28,.,.,CASGMAIGGTEAFF,TGTGCCAGCGGCATGGCGATCGGGGGCACTGAAGCTTTCTTT
TRBJ2-2,TRBV5-1,.,.,CASSLPLPRAGELFF,TGCGCCAGCAGCTTGCCCCTCCCTAGGGCCGGGGAGCTGTTTTTT
TRBJ2-4,TRBV19,.,.,CASSAGTGVGGGNIQYF,TGTGCCAGTAGTGCCGGGACAGGAGTAGGGGGGGGAAACATTCAGTACTTC
TRBJ2-5,TRBV18,.,few,CASSFSGSEETQYF,TGTGCCAGCTCGTTTTCCGGGTCGGAAGAGACCCAGTACTTC
TRBJ2-2,TRBV19,.,few,CASSIQDSSRGELFF,TGTGCCAGTAGTATACAAGACTCCAGTAGAGGGGAGCTGTTTTTT
TRBJ1-2,TRBV7-2,TRBD1,few,CASSHYGQGYGYTF,TGTGCCAGCAGTCACTACGGACAGGGCTATGGCTACACCTTC
TRBJ1-1,TRBV7-2,TRBD1,.,CASSLTDRGRMAFF,TGTGCCAGCAGCTTAACGGACAGGGGGCGCATGGCTTTCTTT
TRBJ2-5,TRBV9,TRBD2,.,CASSVAGGQETQYF,TGTGCCAGCAGCGTAGCGGGGGGGCAAGAGACCCAGTACTTC
TRBJ2-3,TRBV2,.,few,CAKWWGTDTQYF,TGTGCCAAGTGGTGGGGAACAGATACGCAGTATTTT
TRBJ2-1,TRBV10-3,TRBD2,.,CAIKAGLSSYNEQFF,TGTGCAATCAAAGCGGGGTTGTCCTCCTACAATGAGCAGTTCTTC
TRBJ1-1,TRBV27,TRBD1,.,CASSGAAHRGSPEAFF,TGTGCCAGCAGTGGTGCCGCCCACAGGGGATCACCTGAAGCTTTCTTT
TRBJ1-3,TRBV4-1,.,.,CASSQDPGDTIYF,TGCGCCAGCAGCCAAGATCCCGGGGACACCATATATTTT
TRBJ1-1,TRBV18,.,few,CASSAGANTEAFF,TGTGCCAGCTCCGCCGGGGCGAACACTGAAGCTTTCTTT
TRBJ1-2,TRBV6-5,.,.,CASSYDRSLDYGYTF,TGTGCCAGCAGTTACGACCGAAGCCTCGACTATGGCTACACCTTC
TRBJ1-2,TRBV28,.,.,CASSPVVGGGYTF,TGTGCCAGCAGTCCAGTTGTTGGGGGTGGCTACACCTTC
TRBJ2-3,TRBV2,TRBD2,.,CASSFGLETDTQYF,TGTGCCAGCAGTTTTGGACTAGAGACAGATACGCAGTATTTT
TRBJ2-7,TRBV4-3,.,.,CASSLRQGLYEQYF,TGCGCCAGCAGCCTAAGACAGGGACTATACGAGCAGTACTTC
TRBJ1-2,TRBV27,TRBD1,.,CASSLRDSVNGYTF,TGTGCCAGCAGTTTGCGGGACAGTGTCAATGGCTACACCTTC
TRBJ1-5,TRBV9,.,once,CASSKKGGPNQPQHF,TGTGCCAGTTCTAAGAAAGGGGGTCCCAATCAGCCCCAGCATTTT
TRBJ1-1,TRBV9,TRBD1,few,CASSRQGNTEAFF,TGTGCCAGCAGCCGACAGGGAAACACTGAAGCTTTCTTT
TRBJ2-2,TRBV7-9,.,.,CASSLVTMELFF,TGTGCCAGCAGCTTAGTAACCATGGAGCTGTTTTTT
TRBJ2-3,TRBV5-4,.,.,CASSSEPYTDTQYF,TGTGCCAGCAGTAGTGAGCCCTACACAGATACGCAGTATTTT
TRBJ1-4,TRBV4-2,.,.,CASSPGSFNEKLFF,TGTGCCAGCAGTCCCGGGTCCTTTAATGAAAAACTGTTTTTT
TRBJ1-2,TRBV10-3,TRBD1,.,CAITSVGQGGGYTF,TGTGCCATCACCTCGGTCGGACAGGGAGGAGGCTACACCTTC
TRBJ2-5,TRBV4-2,TRBD1,.,CASSQRSGTGGETQYF,TGTGCCAGCAGCCAAAGATCGGGGACAGGTGGGGAGACCCAGTACTTC
TRBJ2-7,TRBV2,.,.,CASSDWGETYEQYF,TGTGCCAGCAGTGATTGGGGGGAAACTTACGAGCAGTACTTC
TRBJ2-7,TRBV13,TRBD2,.,CASTPAGGPLYEQYF,TGTGCCAGCACCCCCGCGGGAGGGCCTCTGTACGAGCAGTACTTC
TRBJ1-3,TRBV6-6,.,.,CASSRGRGSGNTIYF,TGTGCCAGCAGTAGGGGACGTGGCTCTGGAAACACCATATATTTT
TRBJ2-5,TRBV9,.,.,CASSVQGGTWETQYF,TGTGCCAGCAGCGTACAGGGGGGGACTTGGGAGACCCAGTACTTC
TRBJ2-1,TRBV4-3,.,.,CASSQVGGDYNEQFF,TGCGCCAGCAGCCAAGTAGGGGGGGATTACAATGAGCAGTTCTTC
TRBJ2-2,TRBV7-3,TRBD1,.,CASRRDRNTGELFF,TGTGCCAGCAGAAGGGACAGGAACACCGGGGAGCTGTTTTTT
TRBJ1-3,TRBV7-2,.,once,CASSPPGLTTGNTIYF,TGTGCCAGCAGCCCCCCTGGGCTTACTACTGGAAACACCATATATTTT
TRBJ1-3,TRBV7-9,.,.,CASTWADGNTIYF,TGTGCCAGCACCTGGGCCGATGGAAACACCATATATTTT
TRBJ1-5,TRBV7-2,.,few,CASSLAGSVQPQHF,TGTGCCAGCAGCTTGGCAGGGAGTGTGCAGCCCCAGCATTTT
TRBJ2-7,TRBV30,.,.,CAWSVVRTGQYF,TGTGCCTGGAGTGTCGTCAGGACTGGGCAGTACTTC
TRBJ1-1,TRBV5-5,.,.,CASSIRDRSSEAFF,TGTGCCAGCAGCATAAGGGACCGCTCCTCTGAAGCTTTCTTT